These T cell receptor beta chains were read from a single sample in a study of blood T cell repertoires in COVID-19. Assay used: immunoSEQ multiplex PCR; TCRdb lists only in-frame clones, some missing. Of about 110,000 clones listed, approximately 83% are singletons. Sequences were obtained from peripheral blood. The receptors shown here come from an older woman with acute or convalescent COVID-19. Each CDR3 is given with its conserved first and last residue. D genes are given only for firm matches. Size is omitted from some rows. Given values are once, few, many or a class for expanded clones.

d_call j_call v_call clone_size cdr3_nt cdr3_aa
. TRBJ1-6 TRBV5-1 few TGCGCCAGCAGCTTGTACCAGGGGAGCTCACCCCTCCACTTT CASSLYQGSSPLHF
TRBD1 TRBJ1-2 TRBV6-5 few TGTGCCAGCGGCGACAGGGACGGGCTAAGCTACACCTTC CASGDRDGLSYTF
TRBD1 TRBJ2-1 TRBV11-2 once TGTGCCAGCAGCATACAGGGGGGCGGTGAGCAGTTCTTC CASSIQGGGEQFF
. TRBJ1-5 TRBV7-6 . TGTGCCAGCAGCTTAGGGGCCCATCAGCCCCAGCATTTT CASSLGAHQPQHF
. TRBJ1-3 TRBV5-1 . TGCGCCAGCCGCAATACCCAGGGGACAGGAAACACCATATATTTT CASRNTQGTGNTIYF
TRBD1 TRBJ2-7 TRBV5-4 . TGTGCCAGCAGCTTTGGGACAGGCCCCTACGAGCAGTACTTC CASSFGTGPYEQYF
. TRBJ2-7 TRBV11-2 . TGTGCCAGCAGCTCGCCGAGGAGTGATCCCTACGAGCAGTACTTC CASSSPRSDPYEQYF
TRBD2 TRBJ2-1 TRBV14 . TGTGCCAGCAGCCAGCTATCTAGCGGCGTGATGTTCTTC CASSQLSSGVMFF
. TRBJ1-2 TRBV5-5 . TGTGCCAGCAGCTTGGACAGTAACTATGGCTACACCTTC CASSLDSNYGYTF
TRBD2 TRBJ2-2 TRBV6-6 once TGTGCCAGCAGTAGAACTAGCGGGAGGACCGGGGAGCTGTTTTTT CASSRTSGRTGELFF
. TRBJ2-7 TRBV28 . TGTGCCAGCAGTTCAGGGGTCGACGAGCAGTACTTC CASSSGVDEQYF
. TRBJ1-5 TRBV28 once TGTGCCAGCAGTTTGTTTTCCTTAGTGAATCAGCCCCAGCATTTT CASSLFSLVNQPQHF
TRBD2 TRBJ2-1 TRBV3-1/TRBV3-2 . TGTGCCAGCAGCCAAGTAGCGGGAGAGCAGTTCTTC CASSQVAGEQFF